This is a list of T cell receptor beta chains from one sample in a study of neoadjuvant anti-PD-1 for oral cavity cancer. Assay used: immunoSEQ multiplex PCR; TCRdb lists only in-frame clones, some missing. Here the sample spans approximately 7,000 clones, about 69% being singletons. Sample: PBMCs, taken before nivolumab (anti-PD-1) treatment. Every receptor here comes from a person between 40 and 80 years old with oral cavity squamous cell carcinoma. The CDR3 runs from the conserved cysteine through the conserved F or W. A D gene is named only where the DNA matches it firmly. Some rows have no size entry. The others give once, few or many, or a class for an expanded clone.

j_call | v_call | d_call | clone_size | cdr3_aa | cdr3_nt
TRBJ2-1 | TRBV10-1 | . | . | CASSEGGRYNEQFF | TGCGCCAGCAGTGAAGGGGGGCGCTACAATGAGCAGTTCTTC
TRBJ2-6 | TRBV5-6 | TRBD2 | . | CASSPGGGANVLTF | TGTGCCAGCAGCCCGGGAGGGGGGGCCAACGTCCTGACTTTC
TRBJ1-1 | TRBV7-9 | . | . | CASSLAMGRTEAFF | TGTGCCAGCAGCTTAGCGATGGGGCGGACTGAAGCTTTCTTT
TRBJ2-5 | TRBV6-6 | TRBD2 | . | CASSIAGVQETQYF | TGTGCCAGCAGTATAGCGGGGGTCCAAGAGACCCAGTACTTC
TRBJ2-3 | TRBV27 | . | . | CASSLSGIRTDTQYF | TGTGCCAGCAGTTTATCTGGAATCCGCACAGATACGCAGTATTTT
TRBJ1-2 | TRBV19 | . | once | CASSLEHYGYTF | TGTGCCAGTAGTCTGGAACACTATGGCTACACCTTC
TRBJ1-4 | TRBV19 | . | . | CASRWGAGEKLFF | TGTGCCAGTCGCTGGGGGGCAGGAGAAAAACTGTTTTTT
TRBJ1-1 | TRBV10-1 | . | . | CASSQGRNTEAFF | TGCGCCAGCAGCCAGGGGAGGAACACTGAAGCTTTCTTT
TRBJ1-6 | TRBV5-1 | . | few | CASSLEGGEGNSPLHF | TGCGCCAGCAGCTTGGAGGGGGGAGAGGGTAATTCACCCCTCCACTTT
TRBJ1-1 | TRBV14 | . | . | CASSIKENTEAFF | TGTGCCAGCAGCATTAAGGAGAACACTGAAGCTTTCTTT
TRBJ2-1 | TRBV5-1 | TRBD2 | . | CASSLEQRGPNEQFF | TGCGCCAGCAGCTTGGAACAGCGGGGCCCCAATGAGCAGTTCTTC
TRBJ2-7 | TRBV4-1 | . | few | CASSPGPGRVFGEQYF | TGCGCCAGCAGCCCCGGACCGGGAAGGGTGTTTGGCGAGCAGTACTTC
TRBJ2-7 | TRBV13 | . | few | CASSLGDSEQYF | TGTGCCAGCAGCTTAGGCGACAGCGAGCAGTACTTC
TRBJ2-2 | TRBV4-1 | . | . | CASSPYNRETGELFF | TGCGCCAGCAGCCCATACAACAGGGAAACCGGGGAGCTGTTTTTT
TRBJ2-2 | TRBV19 | . | . | CASSILGEERRTGELFF | TGTGCCAGTAGTATACTTGGTGAGGAAAGGCGGACCGGGGAGCTGTTTTTT
TRBJ2-7 | TRBV18 | . | . | CASSPIGAAGGEQYF | TGTGCCAGCTCACCAATAGGGGCAGCGGGCGGCGAGCAGTACTTC
TRBJ2-1 | TRBV6-1 | TRBD2 | . | CASSEQGGGNYNEQFF | TGTGCCAGCAGTGAACAGGGCGGGGGTAATTACAATGAGCAGTTCTTC
TRBJ1-6 | TRBV11-2 | . | . | CASSLLQDNSPLHF | TGTGCCAGCAGCTTATTGCAGGATAATTCACCCCTCCACTTT
TRBJ1-2 | TRBV19 | . | . | CASSEDIALNYGYTF | TGTGCCAGTAGTGAGGATATAGCTCTTAACTATGGCTACACCTTC
TRBJ2-3 | TRBV19 | . | . | CASRGLASDTQYF | TGTGCCAGTCGAGGGCTAGCAAGTGATACGCAGTATTTT
TRBJ2-5 | TRBV15 | . | . | CATSGLWGASGGGETQYF | TGTGCCACCAGCGGATTATGGGGGGCTAGCGGAGGAGGAGAGACCCAGTACTTC
TRBJ1-1 | TRBV6-6 | . | few | CASTGQQGNTEAFF | TGTGCCAGCACCGGACAACAGGGGAACACTGAAGCTTTCTTT
TRBJ1-6 | TRBV11-2 | . | . | CASSLDGVRSYNSPLHF | TGTGCCAGCAGCTTAGACGGGGTACGATCCTATAATTCACCCCTCCACTTT
TRBJ1-1 | TRBV29-1 | TRBD1 | . | CSATQGTGTEAFF | TGCAGCGCAACACAGGGGACCGGCACTGAAGCTTTCTTT